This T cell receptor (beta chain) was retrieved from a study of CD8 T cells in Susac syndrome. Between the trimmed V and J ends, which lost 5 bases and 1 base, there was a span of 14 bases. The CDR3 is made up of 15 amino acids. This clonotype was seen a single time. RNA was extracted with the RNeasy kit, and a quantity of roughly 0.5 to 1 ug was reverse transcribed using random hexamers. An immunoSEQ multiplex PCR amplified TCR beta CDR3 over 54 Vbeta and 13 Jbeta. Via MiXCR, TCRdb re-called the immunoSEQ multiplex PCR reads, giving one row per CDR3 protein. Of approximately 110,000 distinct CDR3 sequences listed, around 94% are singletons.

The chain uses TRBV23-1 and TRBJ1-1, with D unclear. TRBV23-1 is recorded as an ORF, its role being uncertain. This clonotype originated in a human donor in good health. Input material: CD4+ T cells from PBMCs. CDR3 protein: CASSSPSTPNTEAFF. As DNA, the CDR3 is TGCGCCAGCAGTTCCCCCTCGACACCGAACACTGAAGCTTTCTTT.